This T cell receptor beta chain was documented in a study of memory CD8 T cells in hepatitis C reinfection. Study-wide background: Chronic HCV followed reinfection in a couple of donors who cleared primary infection. Reinfection meant HCV RNA positivity after two negatives ≥60 days apart.

Stated time point: pre-reinfection, 55 to 20 weeks before reinfection detection. Sorted cells were sequenced directly ex vivo without any in vitro expansion. Total naive CD8 T cells were sorted as viable CD3+ CD8+ CD45RO- cells from two donors. Repertoires were generated with immunoSEQ multiplex PCR, while TCRdb's copy carries only in-frame clones and drops some. The sample has about 50,000 clones, about 90% seen once. Per the germline V gene, CDR1 is MGHRA and CDR2 is YSYEKL. This CDR3 spans 12 amino acids. V was trimmed by 1 base and J by 7 bases, leaving 5 bases between them. Sequencing input: naive CD8+ T cells sorted from blood. The sequence came from a man aged 18-30 years with hepatitis C virus infection. The V gene is TRBV4-1, the J gene TRBJ2-1; D remains unclear. As DNA, the CDR3 is TGCGCCAGCAGCCAAGCCGGGAATGAGCAGTTCTTC. Translating it yields CASSQAGNEQFF.